Listed below are T cell receptor beta chains from one sample, sequenced in a study of T cells in localized non-small cell lung cancer. Some clones are missing from TCRdb's copy, which holds only in-frame ones; the method was immunoSEQ multiplex PCR. The sample has more than 45,000 clones, 70% to 85% seen once. Sequenced here: peripheral blood, sampled before any cancer treatment. All receptors come from a man aged 35 to 70 with stage I squamous cell lung carcinoma. CDR3s leave out the opening cysteine and the closing phenylalanine or tryptophan.

CDR3	V
AWTRDKNIQY	TRBV30
ATSRSTHSLTTDTQY	TRBV15
ASRGANEQF	TRBV12-5
ASSRYYGYT	TRBV28
ASSPQGGNSPLH	TRBV5-6
ASSLRGSNTETF	TRBV5-1
ASSTGVRSPLH	TRBV2
AISEPPDRRTDTQY	TRBV10-3
ASKGGSNQPQH	TRBV6-1
ASSLRTGMYEQY	TRBV5-6
ASSSRPRDRGYNEQF	TRBV7-3
AGGIDTQY	TRBV9
ASKPGTSGGAAGELF	TRBV19
ASSLGSGVLNEKLF	TRBV5-4
ASLRGPRSYNEQF	TRBV5-1
ASSLQSGLSYEQY	TRBV5-8
ASYPGWGTEAF	TRBV19
ASRVSGARSEQY	TRBV28
ASSYRTPLNEQF	TRBV6-5
ASIRRLAGGKETQY	TRBV21-1
ASSPGAGTGELF	TRBV7-3
ASSRVSGGKETQY	TRBV5-6
ASSEVIQGVDEQY	TRBV6-1
ASSPVDRGLNQPQH	TRBV18
ASSFSAGTGGNTIY	TRBV5-8
ASSYSVGEQY	TRBV6-5
ASSQLTQGPNTEAF	TRBV4-1
ASTPEGAPTTGELF	TRBV4-1
ASSIDRLSPLH	TRBV19